One sample yielded the 16 T cell receptor beta chains listed below, sequenced in a study of CD8+ T cells in alopecia areata. cDNA prepared by RNA extraction and subsequent reverse transcription served as the template for sequencing. The assay was immunoSEQ multiplex PCR, and TCRdb's table has in-frame clones only and misses some. The table has around 120,000 clones, 35% to 40% seen once. Sequenced sample: CD4+ T cells sorted from blood. These receptors all stem from a human donor with alopecia areata.

The chain uses TRBV6-6 and TRBJ2-7, with D possibly matching TRBD2 (5 bases). Germline loops: CDR1 MNHNY, CDR2 SVGAGI (reference sequence). The CDR3 covers 15 residues. The germline V and J ends were trimmed by 2 bases and 7 bases, with 18 bases remaining between them. The CDR3 bases are TGTGCCAGCAGTTACGTAAGGCAGGACTCGCGGGAGCAGTACTTC. It codes for CASSYVRQDSREQYF.

This clone came up many times. This sequence joins TRBV7-9 and TRBJ2-2; D remains ambiguous. Trimming stripped 1 base from V and 7 bases from J, with 4 bases between. From germline, CDR1 is SEHNR and CDR2 FQNEAQ (reference sequence). This CDR3 contains 12 residues. CDR3 in DNA: TGTGCCAGCAGCTTAGAGTTCGGGGAGCTGTTTTTT. Its translation: CASSLEFGELFF.

This clone was seen a handful of times. The rearrangement uses TRBV29-1 and TRBJ1-1; 11 bases line up with TRBD1. From germline, CDR1 is SQVTM and CDR2 ANQGSEA. V gave up 4 bases and J gave up 0 bases; unmatched junction bases: 4. The CDR3 is made up of 15 amino acids. CDR3 nucleotides: TGCAGCGTTGTCGGGACAGGGGGGATGAACACTGAAGCTTTCTTT. Protein sequence: CSVVGTGGMNTEAFF. The full variable domain, completed using reference TRBV29-1 and TRBJ1-1, is SAVISQKPSRDICQRGTSLTIQCQVDSQVTMMFWYRQQPGQSLTLIATANQGSEATYESGFVIDKFPISRPNLTFSTLTVSNMSPEDSSIYLCSVVGTGGMNTEAFFGQGTRLTVV.

The chain couples TRBV15 to TRBJ2-1, with D possibly matching TRBD2 (5 bases). The CDR3 runs to 13 residues. Germline V lookup: CDR1 LNHNV, CDR2 YYDKDF (reference sequence). The V and J ends lost 1 base and 8 bases respectively, with 9 bases between them. This CDR3 reads CATSRVLAHEQFF. CDR3 in DNA: TGTGCCACCAGCAGAGTGCTAGCCCATGAGCAGTTCTTC. The full variable domain, rest sourced from reference TRBV15 and TRBJ2-1, is DAMVIQNPRYQVTQFGKPVTLSCSQTLNHNVMYWYQQKSSQAPKLLFHYYDKDFNNEADTPDNFQSRRPNTSFCFLDIRSPGLGDTAMYLCATSRVLAHEQFFGPGTRLTVL.

This clone has a handful of counts. The chain has TRBV4-1 and TRBJ2-3; D is perhaps TRBD2 (5 bases). V was clipped by 0 bases and J by 8 bases, with 27 bases between them. This CDR3 region has 19 residues. Per the germline V gene, CDR1 is MGHRA and CDR2 is YSYEKL. The CDR3 protein is CASSQDTPARAATPSTQYF. The CDR3 DNA follows: TGCGCCAGCAGCCAAGATACCCCGGCGAGGGCAGCGACCCCGTCTACGCAGTATTTT.

This clone was observed once. The chain joins TRBV29-1 to TRBJ2-7; 9 nucleotides agree with TRBD1. V lost 4 bases, J lost 3 bases, and 4 bases stayed unmatched. CDR1 SQVTM and CDR2 ANQGSEA come from the germline V gene. The CDR3 consists of 13 residues. CDR3 sequence: CSVVAGQGYEQYF. The CDR3 coding sequence is TGCAGCGTTGTCGCGGGACAGGGCTACGAGCAGTACTTC.

This clone appeared a few times. A read error may be the cause here, since a much bigger clone is one base away. This sequence joins TRBV7-3 and TRBJ1-1, with a tentative D call TRBD1 (5 bases). The ends were cut back, 2 bases at V and 1 base at J, with 5 bases in the middle. CDR3 length: 13 amino acids. The germline CDR1 and CDR2 sequences are SGHTA and FQGTGA. The CDR3 loop reads CASSLQGNTEAFF. The CDR3 bases are TGTGCCAGCAGCTTACAGGGGAACACTGAAGCTTTCTTT.

The chain recombines TRBV29-1 with TRBJ1-1, with TRBD1 identical over 7 bases. With 0 bases clipped from V and 6 bases from J, the junction kept 4 bases outside the gene matches. CDR1 SQVTM and CDR2 ANQGSEA come from the germline V gene. The CDR3 spans 13 residues. As DNA, the CDR3 is TGCAGCGTTGAAGAGACAGGGCTAGCTGAAGCTTTCTTT. Residues: CSVEETGLAEAFF.

The chain is built from TRBV29-1 and TRBJ1-2; D not resolved. The length of the CDR3 is 12 residues. Looked up from germline, CDR1 is SQVTM and CDR2 is ANQGSEA. Deletions cut 3 bases from V and 3 bases from J, with 8 bases between. The CDR3 reads CSVEPRHYGYTF. The CDR3 DNA is TGCAGCGTTGAGCCCCGCCACTATGGCTACACCTTC.

The rearrangement joins TRBV13 to TRBJ2-5, with D possibly matching TRBD2 (5 bases). CDR1 is PRHDT, CDR2 FYEKMQ, per germline (reference sequence). The CDR3 loop spans 13 amino acids. The V gene lost 3 bases and the J gene lost 4 bases, with 9 bases spanning the gap. The CDR3 loop is CASSLRVRETQYF. CDR3 DNA sequence: TGTGCCAGCAGCTTGAGGGTCAGAGAGACCCAGTACTTC.

The chain links TRBV7-9 to TRBJ1-2; D is unresolved. In germline, CDR1 is SEHNR, CDR2 FQNEAQ (reference sequence). Trimming took off 3 bases at V and 5 bases at J, with 4 bases between the two ends. This CDR3 comprises 11 residues. The CDR3 loop is CASSLRYGYTF. As DNA, the CDR3 is TGTGCCAGCAGCTTGCGGTATGGCTACACCTTC.

This clone was observed a handful of times. This sequence joins TRBV18 and TRBJ2-1, with D uncertain. The CDR3 has 13 amino acids. Germline V lookup: CDR1 KGHSH, CDR2 LQKENI. The V end was cut by 1 base, the J end by 7 bases, with 8 bases between. CDR3 sequence (DNA): TGTGCCAGCTCACCACTTGTCGAAAATGAGCAGTTCTTC. Its protein is CASSPLVENEQFF. Full variable domain (outside the CDR3, taken from reference TRBV18 and TRBJ2-1): NAGVMQNPRHLVRRRGQEARLRCSPMKGHSHVYWYRQLPEEGLKFMVYLQKENIIDESGMPKERFSAEFPKEGPSILRIQQVVRGDSAAYFCASSPLVENEQFFGPGTRLTVL.

This clone was detected a few times. This chain links TRBV30 with TRBJ2-1; 7 bases align to TRBD1. This CDR3 region has 11 residues. Per germline, CDR1 GTSNPN and CDR2 SVGIG (reference sequence). V lost 3 bases to trimming and J lost 8 bases; unmatched junction nucleotides: 1. The CDR3 loop reads CAWRDRYEQFF. CDR3 coding DNA: TGTGCCTGGAGGGACAGGTATGAGCAGTTCTTC.

This clone came up a few times. The V call is TRBV5-1, the J call TRBJ2-2; D is possibly TRBD2 (6 bases). The ends were cut back, 4 bases at V and 0 bases at J, with 10 bases in the middle. This CDR3 has 15 residues. CDR1 and CDR2 from the germline V gene are SGHRS and YFSETQ. The CDR3 nucleotides read TGCGCCAGCAGCACGGGACTTTCGAACACCGGGGAGCTGTTTTTT. Its translation is CASSTGLSNTGELFF. The whole variable domain, filled in from reference TRBV5-1 and TRBJ2-2, reads KAGVTQTPRYLIKTRGQQVTLSCSPISGHRSVSWYQQTPGQGLQFLFEYFSETQRNKGNFPGRFSGRQFSNSRSEMNVSTLELGDSALYLCASSTGLSNTGELFFGEGSRLTVL.

This clone was counted only a few times. The V gene is TRBV29-1, the J gene TRBJ2-5; no definite D call. There are 14 residues in the CDR3. Germline CDR1 is SQVTM and CDR2 is ANQGSEA. V was pared by 4 bases and J by 4 bases, with 16 bases between. This CDR3 is CSVVMGPRRETQYF. The CDR3, as DNA: TGCAGCGTTGTGATGGGTCCTAGGCGAGAGACCCAGTACTTC. The full variable domain, rest sourced from reference TRBV29-1 and TRBJ2-5, is SAVISQKPSRDICQRGTSLTIQCQVDSQVTMMFWYRQQPGQSLTLIATANQGSEATYESGFVIDKFPISRPNLTFSTLTVSNMSPEDSSIYLCSVVMGPRRETQYFGPGTRLLVL.

This sequence joins TRBV29-1 and TRBJ2-5; D gene unclear. V gave up 4 bases and J gave up 0 bases, with 12 bases separating them. Germline CDR1 SQVTM, CDR2 ANQGSEA. The CDR3 spans 14 residues. The CDR3 region is CSVADGWYQETQYF. The CDR3 coding sequence is TGCAGCGTTGCGGACGGTTGGTACCAAGAGACCCAGTACTTC.